The entry that follows covers one TCR beta chain sequence. Its target is unknown. This entry belongs to a study of CD8+CD57+ T cells in acquired aplastic anemia. For the study at large: Sorted CD4+ and CD8+ cells yielded DNA averaging about 3.2 ug.

Individuals selected for sequencing had exhibited CD8+CD57+ cell expansion on flow cytometry. Each of the patients presented with severe acquired aplastic anemia. By the time of blood sampling, patients had still received no therapy. Using genomic DNA as the template, TCR beta VDJ and CDR3 profiling was carried out. TCRdb passed the reads through MiXCR, listing each CDR3 protein once. The profile shows approximately 470,000 distinct CDR3 sequences, around 33% of them singletons. V was shortened by 6 bases and J by 4 bases, with 15 bases between the two germline ends. CDR1 and CDR2 from the germline V gene are SNHLY and FYNNEI. This CDR3 contains 14 residues. Study-level results: It was found that under 30 CD8+ CDR3 sequences were shared between patients and controls.

The sequenced sample was sorted CD4+, CD8+, or CD8+CD57+ T cells (not recorded which) from PBMCs. The chain uses TRBV2 and TRBJ2-5; D might be TRBD2 (5 bases). This clonotype was obtained from a human donor with aplastic anemia. CDR3 protein: CASSREGRVETQYF. CDR3 DNA: TGTGCCAGCAGCAGAGAGGGCCGGGTAGAGACCCAGTACTTC.